The present entry profiles one T cell receptor beta chain with its context. The antigen is unknown. The source of the sample is a study of cytomegalovirus exposure and HLA in healthy donors. Study-level findings and limits: Researchers reported in a later analysis that a missense DCLRE1C variant was tied to TCR beta V- and J-gene trimming. The study recorded over 150 TCR beta chains that were cytomegalovirus-associated. Among the sequence variants, a highly shared cluster was likely an artifact of sequencing.

This CDR3 region has 15 residues. V was clipped by 0 bases and J by 2 bases; unmatched bases: 3. Germline loops: CDR1 SGDLS, CDR2 YYNGEE. PCR was performed using 60 Vbeta and 13 Jbeta primers. Method: immunoSEQ multiplex PCR; TCRdb's copy keeps in-frame clones and lacks some. This sample yields roughly 130,000 clones, of which 65% to 80% are seen a single time; roughly 10% belongs to the top ten. The rearrangement links TRBV9 to TRBJ2-3; TRBD2 matches 7 bases. Material: PBMCs. The sequence came from a woman aged 45 to 65 in good health and CMV-seropositive. The CDR3 loop reads CASSVEAGDTDTQYF. CDR3 DNA sequence: TGTGCCAGCAGCGTAGAGGCGGGGGACACAGATACGCAGTATTTT. Together with reference TRBV9 and TRBJ2-3, the CDR3 gives the full variable domain: DSGVTQTPKHLITATGQRVTLRCSPRSGDLSVYWYQQSLDQGLQFLIQYYNGEERAKGNILERFSAQQFPDLHSELNLSSLELGDSALYFCASSVEAGDTDTQYFGPGTRLTVL.